The 4 T cell receptor beta chains in this list originate from one sample, sequenced in a study of low-dose radiotherapy and immunotherapy resistance in tumors. Time point described: after trial treatment. Treatment meaning: LDRT plus nivolumab, ipilimumab, low-dose cyclophosphamide and aspirin (RACIN trial). Priming of first-strand cDNA relied on TRAV- and TRBV-specific primers (covering alpha and beta chains). TCR amplification involved 20 to 25 PCR cycles with a constant-region primer and V-primer adapter. TCRdb fed the reads into MiXCR, producing one record per CDR3 protein. The sample lists just over 90,000 distinct CDR3 sequences, roughly 19% seen once, with about 13% in the top ten. The sample consisted of PBMCs, taken after low-dose radiotherapy plus immunotherapy. The receptor set was obtained from a female donor with ovarian cancer.

This clonotype was recorded at least ten times. The J gene is TRBJ2-7, the V gene TRBV28; no firm D call. CDR1 is MDHEN and CDR2 is SYDVKM in the germline V gene. Trimming cost V 1 base and J 2 bases, with 15 bases left between them. The CDR3 is made up of 16 amino acids. The CDR3 is CASSLSLPTRTYEQYF. DNA of the CDR3: TGTGCCAGCAGTTTATCCCTCCCCACGCGCACCTACGAGCAGTACTTC. Together with reference TRBV28 and TRBJ2-7, the CDR3 gives the full variable domain: DVKVTQSSRYLVKRTGEKVFLECVQDMDHENMFWYRQDPGLGLRLIYFSYDVKMKEKGDIPEGYSVSREKKERFSLILESASTNQTSMYLCASSLSLPTRTYEQYFGPGTRLTVT.

This clonotype was recorded many times. V and J are TRBV6-5 and TRBJ1-3; the match to TRBD1 covers 8 bases. CDR1 is MNHEY, CDR2 SVGAGI, per germline. With 7 bases clipped from V and 8 bases from J, the junction kept 16 bases outside the gene matches. The CDR3 sequence is 16 residues long. CDR3 loop: CASTENGAGGLDTIYF. The CDR3 DNA sequence: TGTGCCAGCACCGAGAATGGTGCAGGGGGCCTCGACACCATATATTTT.

Details on this clonotype: This likely stems from a read error, as it lies one base from a far larger clone. For the CDR3, the DNA is TGTGCCAGCAGTTTGATCAGGGGGAGTGGGCAAGAGAGCCAGTACTTC. The encoded protein is CASSLIRGSGQESQYF. This chain uses TRBV28 with TRBJ2-1; 7 positions match TRBD1. The closer fit of TRBJ2-5 to the DNA end suggests the J call may be wrong. This CDR3 is built from 16 residues. Germline V gene sequence: CDR1 MDHEN, CDR2 SYDVKM.

The V and J genes are TRBV27 and TRBJ2-7, with 8 bases identical to TRBD1. CDR3 length: 16 amino acids. V shed 4 bases and J 2 bases; nucleotides not matched to a gene: 10. Per germline, CDR1 MNHEY and CDR2 SMNVEV (reference sequence). The CDR3: CASSSTPLGQAYEQYF. The CDR3 DNA reads as TGTGCCAGCAGTTCCACACCACTGGGACAGGCCTACGAGCAGTACTTC.